These 29 T cell receptor beta chains came from one sample sequenced in a study of vaccination and CD4 T cells after COVID-19. The Oncomine TCR Beta short-read assay sequenced DNA from cultured CD4+ T cells. TCRdb re-analysed the PCR reads in MiXCR, keeping a single row per CDR3 protein. The sample records some 7,000 distinct CDR3 sequences, around 40% being singletons. The treatment is: roughly 10-day PBMC culture with coronavirus spike peptide pools or control peptides (ViraFEST assay). The unexposed donor provided CD4+ T cells, which were taken before the COVID-19 pandemic (2011-2018). These TCRs are of unknown antigen specificity. The specimen sequenced was CD4+ T cells from blood, cultured in vitro. The receptor source for this set is a human donor in good health.

This clonotype was observed a single time. This rearrangement joins TRBV6-1 to TRBJ2-7; 9 positions agree with TRBD1. The length of the CDR3 is 16 residues. The germline gives CDR1 MNHNS, CDR2 SASEGT. The V and J ends lost 6 bases and 4 bases, in that order; junction bases with no gene match: 13. This CDR3 is CASSLLPGTGPYEQYF. In DNA form, the CDR3 reads TGTGCCAGCAGCCTTCTACCCGGGACAGGGCCATACGAGCAGTACTTC.

The V gene is TRBV5-1, the J gene TRBJ1-1, with a weak D call TRBD1 (6 bases). V lost 1 base to trimming and J lost 8 bases, with 15 bases between them. This CDR3 spans 14 amino acids. The V gene's germline CDR1 is SGHRS and CDR2 YFSETQ. CDR3 residues: CASSLSLGAREAFF. The DNA of the CDR3 is TGCGCCAGCAGCTTGAGCCTGGGGGCTAGGGAAGCTTTCTTT.

This clonotype was recorded a few times. The gene calls are TRBV20-1 and TRBJ1-6; weak D call: TRBD1 (6 bases). This CDR3 has 14 residues. V was trimmed by 5 bases and J by 6 bases, leaving 14 bases between them. Germline V gives CDR1 DFQATT, CDR2 SNEGSKA (reference sequence). CDR3 in DNA: TGCAGTGCTGGCCGGGACATCCTTAATTCACCCCTCCACTTT. It codes for CSAGRDILNSPLHF.

This clonotype has just a few counts. The rearrangement uses TRBV25-1 and TRBJ2-7; no firm D call. The CDR3 runs to 11 residues. V gave up 4 bases and J gave up 5 bases, with 6 bases separating them. Germline lookup yields CDR1 MGHDK and CDR2 SYGVNS. In DNA form, the CDR3 reads TGTGCCAGCAGTGGGGTCCACGAGCAGTACTTC. Translated, it gives CASSGVHEQYF.

The V call is TRBV7-6, the J call TRBJ1-3; 9 bases map to TRBD1. The trim removed 5 bases at V and 1 base at J, leaving 6 bases unmatched. CDR1 and CDR2 (germline): SGHVS, FNYEAQ. This CDR3 region has 16 residues. CDR3 nucleotide sequence: TGTGCCAGCAGCCCTGGGACAGGGAATTCTGGAAACACCATATATTTT. Translated: CASSPGTGNSGNTIYF.

This clonotype was recorded a few times. The CDR3 DNA reads as TGTGCCAGTAGTATAGGGGACCCTGACTATGGCTACACCTTC. Protein product: CASSIGDPDYGYTF. This chain connects TRBV19 to TRBJ1-2; TRBD1 might be the D (5 bases). CDR3 length: 14 amino acids. Per germline, CDR1 LNHDA and CDR2 SQIVND (reference sequence). Deletions cut 1 base from V and 3 bases from J, with 9 bases between.

The chain links TRBV6-5 to TRBJ1-2, with D possibly TRBD1 on 5 matching bases. The germline V and J ends were trimmed by 2 bases and 8 bases, with 15 bases remaining between them. CDR3 length: 14 amino acids. Germline loops: CDR1 MNHEY, CDR2 SVGAGI. CDR3 loop: CASSYRGHSGGYTF. The CDR3 bases are TGTGCCAGCAGTTACCGGGGCCACTCAGGAGGCTACACCTTC.

The rearrangement uses TRBV5-1 and TRBJ1-2; unclear D gene. Trimming took off 1 base at V and 0 bases at J, with 7 bases between the two ends. CDR3 size: 14 residues. Germline V gives CDR1 SGHRS, CDR2 YFSETQ. CDR3 amino acids: CASSLPGTNYGYTF. The CDR3 DNA sequence: TGCGCCAGCAGCTTGCCCGGCACTAACTATGGCTACACCTTC.

This clonotype was observed a single time. The chain couples TRBV12-3 or TRBV12-4 to TRBJ2-7; 11 nucleotides line up with TRBD1. The V gene end was trimmed by 1 base and the J gene end by 3 bases; junction bases not matched to a gene: 8. The CDR3 is made up of 17 amino acids. This CDR3 is CASSLVRDRGENYEQYF. CDR3 nucleotides: TGTGCCAGCAGTTTAGTCCGGGACAGGGGGGAAAACTACGAGCAGTACTTC.

The sample holds a few counts of this clonotype. The rearrangement links TRBV30 to TRBJ2-5; the D is unclear. V was trimmed by 4 bases and J by 1 base, leaving 4 bases between them. From germline, CDR1 is GTSNPN and CDR2 SVGIG (reference sequence). The CDR3 is 11 residues long. The DNA of the CDR3 is TGTGCCTGGACAGGCCAAGAGACCCAGTACTTC. It codes for CAWTGQETQYF.

V and J are TRBV20-1 and TRBJ1-1; D remains ambiguous. The CDR3 contains 14 residues. V was clipped by 1 base and J by 1 base, with 10 bases between them. CDR1 DFQATT and CDR2 SNEGSKA come from the germline V gene (reference sequence). The CDR3 is CSARALRENTEAFF. The CDR3 DNA reads as TGCAGTGCTAGAGCCCTGAGAGAGAACACTGAAGCTTTCTTT.

This chain uses TRBV7-2 with TRBJ2-5; 13 nucleotides match TRBD2. Per the germline V gene, CDR1 is SGHTA and CDR2 is FQGNSA. With 5 bases clipped from V and 5 bases from J, the junction kept 5 bases outside the gene matches. This CDR3 is built from 15 residues. The CDR3 sequence: CASSLGLAGSETQYF. The CDR3 DNA reads TGTGCCAGCAGCCTGGGACTAGCGGGGAGCGAGACCCAGTACTTC.

This chain joins TRBV11-2 and TRBJ1-1; D might be TRBD1 (5 bases). V lost 5 bases and J 3 bases, leaving 10 bases between the germline ends. The V gene's germline CDR1 is SGHAT and CDR2 FQNNGV. CDR3 size: 13 residues. CDR3 sequence (DNA): TGTGCCAGCAGCCACGAAGGGGACACTGAAGCTTTCTTT. It is translated as CASSHEGDTEAFF. Together with reference TRBV11-2 and TRBJ1-1, the CDR3 gives the full variable domain: EAGVAQSPRYKIIEKRQSVAFWCNPISGHATLYWYQQILGQGPKLLIQFQNNGVVDDSQLPKDRFSAERLKGVDSTLKIQPAKLEDSAVYLCASSHEGDTEAFFGQGTRLTVV.

The chain carries TRBV20-1 and TRBJ1-1; D remains unclear. V lost 2 bases to trimming and J lost 3 bases, with 10 bases between them. The CDR3 is 13 residues long. Germline CDR1 and CDR2: DFQATT and SNEGSKA (reference sequence). CDR3 sequence (DNA): TGCAGTGCTAGATTCAACCGGGACACTGAAGCTTTCTTT. Amino acids: CSARFNRDTEAFF.

This clonotype was seen a few times. CDR3 coding DNA: TGTGCCAGCAGCTTAAATGGGGGCGCGTACACTGAAGCTTTCTTT. This gives the protein CASSLNGGAYTEAFF. V usage is TRBV7-3 and J usage is TRBJ1-1; a weak D match, TRBD1 (6 bases). Germline CDR1 and CDR2: SGHTA and FQGTGA. The CDR3 contains 15 residues. Between the trimmed V and J ends, which lost 1 base and 3 bases, there was a span of 12 bases.

The sample holds a few counts of this clonotype. The chain uses TRBV7-8 and TRBJ1-1; D is ambiguous. The CDR3 sequence is 15 residues long. The germline V gene has CDR1 SGHVS and CDR2 FQNEAQ. The V end lost 4 bases, the J end lost 6 bases, and 18 bases lay between the germline ends. CDR3 sequence: CASSSQWVEMAEAFF. CDR3 nucleotide sequence: TGTGCCAGCAGCTCCCAGTGGGTGGAGATGGCTGAAGCTTTCTTT.

CDR3 sequence reads: CASSPQEQLFF. CDR3 DNA: TGTGCCAGCAGCCCACAGGAACAGCTGTTTTTT. The genes are TRBV7-8 and TRBJ1-4; perhaps TRBD1 as D (5 bases). Trimming stripped 5 bases from V and 14 bases from J, with 12 bases between. The CDR3 is 11 amino acids. Germline loops: CDR1 SGHVS, CDR2 FQNEAQ.

The chain recombines TRBV6-1 with TRBJ2-3, with D perhaps matching TRBD1 or TRBD2 (6 bases each). The CDR3 has 15 residues. V was shortened by 8 bases and J by 2 bases, with 17 bases between the two germline ends. The germline V gene has CDR1 MNHNS and CDR2 SASEGT. The CDR3 sequence is CASLSGASDTDTQYF. For the CDR3, the DNA is TGTGCCAGCTTATCGGGGGCGAGCGACACAGATACGCAGTATTTT.

This chain connects TRBV10-3 to TRBJ2-5; D ambiguous. CDR3 size: 14 residues. Germline assignment: CDR1 ENHRY and CDR2 SYGVKD. The V end lost 2 bases, the J end lost 2 bases, and 9 bases lay between the germline ends. The CDR3 spells CAISESGRQETQYF. The CDR3 DNA reads as TGTGCCATCAGTGAGAGTGGCAGACAAGAGACCCAGTACTTC.

This clonotype rates as medium-sized. This chain joins TRBV20-1 and TRBJ1-2; D not resolved. This CDR3 region has 13 residues. The V gene lost 2 bases and the J gene lost 3 bases, with 10 bases spanning the gap. The germline gives CDR1 DFQATT, CDR2 SNEGSKA (reference sequence). In DNA form, the CDR3 reads TGCAGTGCTAGACCGGGGAAGGACTATGGCTACACCTTC. Encoded protein: CSARPGKDYGYTF.

The chain links TRBV5-1 to TRBJ1-1; possible D gene TRBD1, 5 bases. Trimming cost V 4 bases and J 4 bases, with 14 bases left between them. There are 14 residues in the CDR3. From germline, CDR1 is SGHRS and CDR2 YFSETQ. In DNA, the CDR3 is TGCGCCAGCAGCCCCGACAGCCTGGGCACTGAAGCTTTCTTT. Its protein is CASSPDSLGTEAFF.

The chain recombines TRBV20-1 with TRBJ1-1; unclear D gene. Germline V gene data show CDR1 as DFQATT and CDR2 as SNEGSKA (reference sequence). The CDR3 totals 14 residues. V dropped 0 bases and J dropped 0 bases, with 8 bases sitting between them. The CDR3: CSARDPLLNTEAFF. CDR3 in DNA: TGCAGTGCTAGAGATCCCCTCCTGAACACTGAAGCTTTCTTT.

The sample holds a few counts of this clonotype. The chain has TRBV7-3 and TRBJ1-1, with 8 bases aligning to TRBD1. The CDR3 loop spans 15 amino acids. Unmatched junction bases numbered 8, after V lost 5 bases and J lost 3 bases. Germline V lookup: CDR1 SGHTA, CDR2 FQGTGA. The CDR3 reads CASSPGQGAHTEAFF. CDR3 coding DNA: TGTGCCAGCAGCCCAGGGCAGGGGGCGCACACTGAAGCTTTCTTT.

The CDR3 bases are TGTGCCAGCAGCCGAGGACAGGCCAATTCACCCCTCCACTTT. This encodes CASSRGQANSPLHF. The V and J genes are TRBV4-2 and TRBJ1-6; 7 nucleotides align to TRBD1. CDR1 and CDR2 (germline): LGHNA, YNFKEQ. V dropped 4 bases and J dropped 7; count of bases not matched to a gene: 4. The length of the CDR3 is 14 residues.

A few counts support this clonotype. The chain has TRBV20-1 and TRBJ1-6; 8 nucleotides agree with TRBD1. V lost 2 bases, J lost 2 bases, and 5 bases stayed unmatched. This CDR3 has 16 residues. The germline gives CDR1 DFQATT, CDR2 SNEGSKA (reference sequence). In DNA form, the CDR3 reads TGCAGTGCTAGACCCAGGGGGCTCGCCTATAATTCACCCCTCCACTTT. Protein: CSARPRGLAYNSPLHF.

This clonotype appeared a few times. The genes are TRBV6-1 and TRBJ1-2; D is perhaps TRBD1 (6 bases). Germline assignment: CDR1 MNHNS and CDR2 SASEGT. The V end was cut by 8 bases, the J end by 2 bases, with 12 bases between. The CDR3 sequence is 13 residues long. The CDR3 sequence: CASLRTANYGYTF. CDR3 bases: TGTGCCAGCCTCCGGACAGCCAACTATGGCTACACCTTC.

The chain is built from TRBV7-9 and TRBJ2-7, with TRBD2 identical over 9 bases. CDR1 and CDR2 from the germline V gene are SEHNR and FQNEAQ (reference sequence). This CDR3 comprises 16 residues. V lost 3 bases, J lost 4 bases, and 10 bases stayed unmatched. The CDR3 DNA sequence: TGTGCCAGCAGCTTTTCGGCGGGGGGGGGACCTTACGAGCAGTACTTC. It specifies CASSFSAGGGPYEQYF.

The chain links TRBV6-4 to TRBJ2-3; D is uncertain. CDR3 length equals 14 residues. Germline assignment: CDR1 MRHNA and CDR2 SNTAGT. The germline V and J ends were trimmed by 3 bases and 1 base, with 8 bases remaining between them. CDR3 DNA sequence: TGTGCCAGCAGTGAGGGATTGGGCACAGATACGCAGTATTTT. Amino acid sequence: CASSEGLGTDTQYF.

The chain carries TRBV29-1 and TRBJ1-1, with no clear D. V lost 7 bases and J lost 1, with 10 bases in between. The germline V gene has CDR1 SQVTM and CDR2 ANQGSEA. The CDR3 extends over 12 amino acids. This chain's CDR3 is CSAWGSNTEAFF. In nucleotides, the CDR3 is TGCAGCGCTTGGGGTTCGAACACTGAAGCTTTCTTT.